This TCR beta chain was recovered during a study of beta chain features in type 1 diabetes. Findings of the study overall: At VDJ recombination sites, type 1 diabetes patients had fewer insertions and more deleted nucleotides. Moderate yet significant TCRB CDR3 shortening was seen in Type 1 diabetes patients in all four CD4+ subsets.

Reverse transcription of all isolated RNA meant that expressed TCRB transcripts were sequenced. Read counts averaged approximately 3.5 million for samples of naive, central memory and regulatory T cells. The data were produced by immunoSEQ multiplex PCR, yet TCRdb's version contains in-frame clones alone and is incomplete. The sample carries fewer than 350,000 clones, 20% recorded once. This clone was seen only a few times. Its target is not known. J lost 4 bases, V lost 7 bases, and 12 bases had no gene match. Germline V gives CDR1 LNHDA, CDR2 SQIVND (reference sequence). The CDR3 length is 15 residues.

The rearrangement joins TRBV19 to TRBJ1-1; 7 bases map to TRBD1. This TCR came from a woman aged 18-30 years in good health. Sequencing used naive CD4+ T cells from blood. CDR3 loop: CASTKTGRRSTEAFF. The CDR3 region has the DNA TGTGCCAGTACTAAGACAGGGCGGCGGAGCACTGAAGCTTTCTTT.